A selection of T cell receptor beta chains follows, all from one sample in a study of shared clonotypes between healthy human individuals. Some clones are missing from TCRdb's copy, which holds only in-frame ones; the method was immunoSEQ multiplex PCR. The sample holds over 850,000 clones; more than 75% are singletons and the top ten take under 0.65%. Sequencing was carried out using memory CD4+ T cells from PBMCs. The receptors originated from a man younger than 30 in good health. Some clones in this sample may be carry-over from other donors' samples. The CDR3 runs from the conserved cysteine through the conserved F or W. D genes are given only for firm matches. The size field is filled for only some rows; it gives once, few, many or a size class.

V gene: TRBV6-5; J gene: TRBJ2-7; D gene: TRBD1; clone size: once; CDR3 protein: CASSYSGRGPYEQYF; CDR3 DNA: TGTGCCAGCAGTTACTCCGGCAGGGGGCCCTACGAGCAGTACTTC
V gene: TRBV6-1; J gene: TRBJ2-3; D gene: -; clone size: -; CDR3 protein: CASIMMASGTDTQYF; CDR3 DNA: TGTGCCAGCATAATGATGGCGTCCGGGACAGATACGCAGTATTTT
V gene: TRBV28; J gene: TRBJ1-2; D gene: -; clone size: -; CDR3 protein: CASSLPGSYGYTF; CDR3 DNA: TGTGCCAGCAGTTTACCAGGGAGCTATGGCTACACCTTC
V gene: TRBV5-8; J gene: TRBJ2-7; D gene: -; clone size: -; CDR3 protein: CASSLAGSYEQYF; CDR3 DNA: TGTGCCAGCAGCTTGGCCGGCAGCTACGAGCAGTACTTC
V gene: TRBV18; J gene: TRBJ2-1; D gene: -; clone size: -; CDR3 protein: CASSPSNLNEQFF; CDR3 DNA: TGTGCCAGCTCACCGAGTAATCTCAATGAGCAGTTCTTC
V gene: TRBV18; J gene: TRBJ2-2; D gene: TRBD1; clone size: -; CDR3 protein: CASSRQGLTNTGELFF; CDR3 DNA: TGTGCCAGCTCACGACAGGGGCTAACGAACACCGGGGAGCTGTTTTTT
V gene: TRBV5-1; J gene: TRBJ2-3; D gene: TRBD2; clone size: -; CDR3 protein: CASSFRSGGTDTQYF; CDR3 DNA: TGCGCCAGCAGCTTCCGTAGCGGGGGAACAGATACGCAGTATTTT
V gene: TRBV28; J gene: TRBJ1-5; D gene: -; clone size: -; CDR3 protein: CASRTGRQPQHF; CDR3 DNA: TGTGCCAGCAGGACGGGCCGGCAGCCCCAGCATTTT
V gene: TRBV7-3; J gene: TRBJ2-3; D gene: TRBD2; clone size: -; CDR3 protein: CASSLLGSGRVNTQYF; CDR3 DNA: TGTGCCAGCAGCTTACTGGGTAGCGGGAGAGTTAATACGCAGTATTTT
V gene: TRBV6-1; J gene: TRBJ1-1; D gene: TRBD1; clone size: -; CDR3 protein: CASRTGGGTEAFF; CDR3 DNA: TGTGCCAGCAGGACAGGGGGGGGCACTGAAGCTTTCTTT
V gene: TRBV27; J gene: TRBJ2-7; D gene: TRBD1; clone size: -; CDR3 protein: CASSRGTGGYEQYF; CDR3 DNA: TGTGCCAGCAGTAGAGGGACAGGGGGCTACGAGCAGTACTTC
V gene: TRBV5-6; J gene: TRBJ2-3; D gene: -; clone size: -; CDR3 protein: CASSLSQGTDTQYF; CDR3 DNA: TGTGCCAGCAGCTTGTCCCAGGGAACAGATACGCAGTATTTT
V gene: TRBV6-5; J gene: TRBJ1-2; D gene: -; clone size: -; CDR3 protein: CASSFTRTTGYTF; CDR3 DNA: TGTGCCAGCAGTTTCACCAGGACGACGGGCTACACCTTC
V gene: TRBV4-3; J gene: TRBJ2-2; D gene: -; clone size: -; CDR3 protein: CASSRRERGTGELFF; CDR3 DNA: TGCGCCAGCAGCCGTCGGGAGAGGGGCACCGGGGAGCTGTTTTTT
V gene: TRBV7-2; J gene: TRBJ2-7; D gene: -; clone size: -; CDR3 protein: CASSLDLGGREQYF; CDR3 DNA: TGTGCCAGCAGCTTAGATCTCGGGGGCCGCGAGCAGTACTTC
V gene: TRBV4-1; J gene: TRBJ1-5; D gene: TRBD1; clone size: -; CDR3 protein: CASSHPGQGGQPQHF; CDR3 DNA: TGCGCCAGCAGCCATCCTGGACAGGGAGGTCAGCCCCAGCATTTT
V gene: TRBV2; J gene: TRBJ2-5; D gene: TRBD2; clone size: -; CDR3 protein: CASSARGRALGETQYF; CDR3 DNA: TGTGCCAGCAGTGCACGTGGGAGGGCCCTAGGAGAGACCCAGTACTTC
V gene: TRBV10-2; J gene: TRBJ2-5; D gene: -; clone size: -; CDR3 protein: CASTTDRGGTQYF; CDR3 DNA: TGCGCCAGCACCACGGACAGAGGGGGGACCCAGTACTTC
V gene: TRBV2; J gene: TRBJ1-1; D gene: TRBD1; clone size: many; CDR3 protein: CASNRDRETEAFF; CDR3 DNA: TGTGCCAGCAACCGGGACAGGGAAACTGAAGCTTTCTTT
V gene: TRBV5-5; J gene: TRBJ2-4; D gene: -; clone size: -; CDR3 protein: CASSLEGPGIQYF; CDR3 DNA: TGTGCCAGCAGCTTGGAGGGACCGGGGATTCAGTACTTC
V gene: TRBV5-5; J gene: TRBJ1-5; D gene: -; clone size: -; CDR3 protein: CASSLDSWQPQHF; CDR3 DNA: TGTGCCAGCAGCTTGGACAGCTGGCAGCCCCAGCATTTT
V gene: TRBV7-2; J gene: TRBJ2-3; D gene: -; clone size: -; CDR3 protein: CASSYRSGYATDTQYF; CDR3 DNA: TGTGCCAGCAGCTACAGGAGCGGGTACGCCACAGATACGCAGTATTTT
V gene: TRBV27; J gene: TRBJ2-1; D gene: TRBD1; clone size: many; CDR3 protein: CASSLSRDRSYNEQFF; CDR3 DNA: TGTGCCAGCAGTTTATCCCGGGACAGGAGCTACAATGAGCAGTTCTTC
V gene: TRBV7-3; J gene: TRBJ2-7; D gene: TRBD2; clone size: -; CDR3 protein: CASSQLGLAGDEQYF; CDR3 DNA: TGTGCCAGCAGCCAATTGGGGCTAGCGGGAGATGAGCAGTACTTC
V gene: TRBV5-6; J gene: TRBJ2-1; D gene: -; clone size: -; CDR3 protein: CASSFQGYNEQFF; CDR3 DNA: TGTGCCAGCAGCTTTCAGGGCTACAATGAGCAGTTCTTC
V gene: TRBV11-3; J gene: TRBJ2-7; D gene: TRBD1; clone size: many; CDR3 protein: CASSLGDRVNSSYEQYF; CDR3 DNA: TGTGCCAGCAGCTTAGGAGACAGGGTGAATTCCTCCTACGAGCAGTACTTC
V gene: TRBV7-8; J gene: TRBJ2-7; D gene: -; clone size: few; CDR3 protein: CASSSTGRSEQYF; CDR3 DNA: TGTGCCAGCAGCTCGACAGGGAGGAGCGAGCAGTACTTC
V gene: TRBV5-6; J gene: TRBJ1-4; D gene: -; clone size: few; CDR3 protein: CASSLLGGSATNEKLFF; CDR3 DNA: TGTGCCAGCAGCTTGTTGGGGGGCAGCGCAACTAATGAAAAACTGTTTTTT
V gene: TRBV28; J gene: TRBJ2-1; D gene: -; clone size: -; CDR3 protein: CASSSTGRNNEQFF; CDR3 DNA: TGTGCCAGCAGTTCCACGGGCCGAAACAATGAGCAGTTCTTC
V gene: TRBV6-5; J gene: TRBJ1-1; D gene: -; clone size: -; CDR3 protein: CASSYSGNRGTEAFF; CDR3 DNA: TGTGCCAGCAGTTACTCCGGCAATCGGGGCACTGAAGCTTTCTTT
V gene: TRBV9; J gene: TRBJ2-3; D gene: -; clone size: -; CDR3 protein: CASSPGLSTDTQYF; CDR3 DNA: TGTGCCAGCAGCCCTGGACTAAGCACAGATACGCAGTATTTT
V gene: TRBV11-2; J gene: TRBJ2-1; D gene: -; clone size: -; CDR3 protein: CASSLVSGTYGEQFF; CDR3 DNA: TGTGCCAGCAGCTTAGTGTCCGGGACCTACGGTGAGCAGTTCTTC
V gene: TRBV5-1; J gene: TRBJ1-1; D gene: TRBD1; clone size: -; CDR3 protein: CASSLTAMGQGRGAFF; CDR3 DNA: TGCGCCAGCAGCTTAACCGCAATGGGACAGGGACGAGGGGCTTTCTTT
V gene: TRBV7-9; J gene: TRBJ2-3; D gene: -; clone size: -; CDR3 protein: CASSLGQGTDTQYF; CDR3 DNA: TGTGCCAGCAGCTTAGGGCAGGGCACAGATACGCAGTATTTT
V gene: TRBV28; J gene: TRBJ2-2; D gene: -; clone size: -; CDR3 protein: CASSLGAGGPRELFF; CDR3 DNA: TGTGCCAGCAGTTTAGGAGCTGGGGGGCCCCGGGAGCTGTTTTTT
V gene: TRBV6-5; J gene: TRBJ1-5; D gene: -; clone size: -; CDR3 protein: CASSRPRGPQHF; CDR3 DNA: TGTGCCAGCAGTAGGCCGCGGGGGCCCCAGCATTTT
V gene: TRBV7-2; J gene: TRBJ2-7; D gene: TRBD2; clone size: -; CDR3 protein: CASSLVRREQYF; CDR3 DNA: TGTGCCAGCAGCTTAGTGCGGCGGGAGCAGTACTTT
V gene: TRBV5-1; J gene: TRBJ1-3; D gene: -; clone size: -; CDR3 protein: CASSRTGTSGNTIYF; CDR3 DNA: TGCGCCAGCAGCAGGACCGGGACATCCGGAAACACCATATATTTT
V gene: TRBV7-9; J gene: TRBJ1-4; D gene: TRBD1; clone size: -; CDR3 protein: CASSSEGARNEKLFF; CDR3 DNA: TGTGCCAGCAGCTCCGAGGGGGCGCGGAATGAAAAACTGTTTTTT
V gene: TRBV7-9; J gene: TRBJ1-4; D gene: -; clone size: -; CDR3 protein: CASTLSGGTNEKLFF; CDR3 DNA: TGTGCCAGCACCCTTAGTGGTGGAACTAATGAAAAACTGTTTTTT
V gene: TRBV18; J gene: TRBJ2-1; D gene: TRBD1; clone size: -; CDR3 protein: CASSPRQDRGLSYNEQFF; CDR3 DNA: TGTGCCAGCTCACCTCGGCAGGACAGGGGGCTCTCCTACAATGAGCAGTTCTTC
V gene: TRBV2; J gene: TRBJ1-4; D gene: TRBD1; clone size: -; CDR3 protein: CASRATGIGEKLFF; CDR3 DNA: TGTGCCAGCAGGGCGACAGGGATCGGCGAAAAACTGTTTTTT
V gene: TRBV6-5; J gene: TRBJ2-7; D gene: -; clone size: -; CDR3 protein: CASSRATASYEQYF; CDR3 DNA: TGTGCCAGCAGCCGTGCCACAGCCTCCTACGAGCAGTACTTC
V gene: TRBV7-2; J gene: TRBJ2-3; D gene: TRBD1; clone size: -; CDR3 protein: CASSLGQGAYTQYF; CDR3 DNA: TGTGCCAGCAGCCTGGGACAGGGGGCTTACACGCAGTATTTT
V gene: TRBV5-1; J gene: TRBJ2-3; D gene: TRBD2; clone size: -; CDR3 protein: CASSSGTSSFTSTDTQYF; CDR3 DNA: TGCGCCAGCAGCTCTGGGACTAGCAGTTTCACTAGCACAGATACGCAGTATTTT
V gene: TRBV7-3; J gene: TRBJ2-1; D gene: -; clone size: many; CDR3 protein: CASSSTQYNEQFF; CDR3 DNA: TGTGCCAGCAGCTCTACGCAATACAATGAGCAGTTCTTC
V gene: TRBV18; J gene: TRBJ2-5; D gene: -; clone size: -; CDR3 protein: CASSPNPRGGETQYF; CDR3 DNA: TGTGCCAGCTCACCAAACCCCAGGGGTGGCGAGACCCAGTACTTC
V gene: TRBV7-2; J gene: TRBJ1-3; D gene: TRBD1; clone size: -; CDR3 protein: CASSSRQGMGGNTIYF; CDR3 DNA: TGTGCCAGCAGCTCCAGACAGGGAATGGGCGGAAACACCATATATTTT
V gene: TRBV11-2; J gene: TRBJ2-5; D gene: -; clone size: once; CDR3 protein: CASSYPGGGTQYF; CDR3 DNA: TGTGCCAGCAGTTACCCAGGGGGGGGGACCCAGTACTTC
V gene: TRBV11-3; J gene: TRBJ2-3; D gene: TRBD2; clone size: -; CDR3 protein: CASSLGLAGGPDTQYF; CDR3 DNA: TGTGCCAGCAGCTTAGGCCTAGCGGGAGGACCAGATACGCAGTATTTT
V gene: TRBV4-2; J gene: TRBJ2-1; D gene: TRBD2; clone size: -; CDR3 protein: CASSQFILAGGNEQFF; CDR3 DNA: TGTGCCAGCAGCCAATTTATCCTAGCGGGAGGTAATGAGCAGTTCTTC
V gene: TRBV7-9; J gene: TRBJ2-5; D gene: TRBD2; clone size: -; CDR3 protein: CASSPGPSGRAETQYF; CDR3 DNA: TGTGCCAGCAGCCCAGGTCCTAGCGGGAGGGCAGAGACCCAGTACTTC
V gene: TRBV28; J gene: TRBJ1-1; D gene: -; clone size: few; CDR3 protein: CASSLGSTEAFF; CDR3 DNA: TGTGCCAGCAGTTTAGGGTCGACTGAAGCTTTCTTT
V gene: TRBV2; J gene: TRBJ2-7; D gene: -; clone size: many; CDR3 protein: CASNERYGPYEQYF; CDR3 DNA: TGTGCCAGCAACGAACGCTACGGACCCTACGAGCAGTACTTC